Below are 16 T cell receptor beta chains sequenced from a single sample in a study of cytomegalovirus exposure and HLA in healthy donors. PCR employed 60 Vbeta and 13 Jbeta primers. TCRdb keeps only in-frame clones here, not all; method: immunoSEQ multiplex PCR. In the table there are about 54,000 clones, around 78% of which are singletons. Material: PBMCs. The receptors derive from a female donor in good health and CMV-seronegative.

This clone was found a few times. The V gene is TRBV14, the J gene TRBJ1-2; D ambiguous. Germline CDR1 and CDR2: SGHDN and FVKESK. V was pared by 3 bases and J by 3 bases, with 8 bases between. The CDR3 is 13 amino acids. In DNA form, the CDR3 reads TGTGCCAGCAGCCATACCCGGGACTATGGCTACACCTTC. Amino acids: CASSHTRDYGYTF.

The chain uses TRBV19 and TRBJ1-2; maybe TRBD1 (6 bases). This CDR3 has 15 residues. Germline values: CDR1 LNHDA, CDR2 SQIVND (reference sequence). Trimming cost V 7 bases and J 0 bases, with 15 bases left between them. CDR3 protein: CASIPTGSANYGYTF. The DNA of the CDR3 is TGTGCCAGTATCCCAACAGGGTCGGCTAACTATGGCTACACCTTC.

The chain has TRBV11-2 and TRBJ2-7, with D possibly TRBD1 on 5 matching bases. This CDR3 comprises 14 residues. Germline-derived CDR1 and CDR2 are SGHAT and FQNNGV. The V end lost 5 bases, the J end lost 2 bases, and 13 bases lay between the germline ends. CDR3 nucleotide sequence: TGTGCCAGCAGCCCGCGGACACCCCCCTACGAGCAGTACTTC. This sequence encodes CASSPRTPPYEQYF. Based on the CDR3 plus reference TRBV11-2 and TRBJ2-7, the full variable domain is EAGVAQSPRYKIIEKRQSVAFWCNPISGHATLYWYQQILGQGPKLLIQFQNNGVVDDSQLPKDRFSAERLKGVDSTLKIQPAKLEDSAVYLCASSPRTPPYEQYFGPGTRLTVT.

This chain connects TRBV6-1 to TRBJ2-5, with D possibly TRBD2 on 6 matching bases. The J call could be wrong; TRBJ2-7 is a better fit for the DNA end. This CDR3 spans 15 amino acids. The germline V gene encodes CDR1 MNHNS and CDR2 SASEGT. The CDR3 nucleotides are TGTGCCAGCAGTGAAGGTGGAGGGCTGTTGGACGAGCAGTACTTC. Translating it yields CASSEGGGLLDEQYF.

This chain's CDR3 is CASSLGDSAFNYGYTF. CDR3 DNA sequence: TGTGCCAGCAGCTTGGGGGACAGCGCGTTCAACTATGGCTACACCTTC. The rearrangement links TRBV5-5 to TRBJ1-2, with 7 positions matching TRBD1. The CDR3 runs 16 residues. Losses at the gene ends were 0 bases for V and 2 bases for J; bases not matched to a gene: 7. Germline lookup yields CDR1 SGHKS and CDR2 YYEKEE (reference sequence).

The chain carries TRBV2 and TRBJ2-7; D is undetermined. V lost 8 bases to trimming and J lost 11 bases, with 25 bases between them. Germline V gene lookup returns CDR1 SNHLY and CDR2 FYNNEI. The CDR3 spans 14 residues. The CDR3 protein is CASVSRIPTERKYF. The CDR3 DNA follows: TGTGCCAGCGTGAGCAGGATACCAACCGAACGAAAGTACTTC.

This clone was observed a few times. The V call is TRBV7-2, the J call TRBJ2-1, with TRBD2 matching 10 bases. The CDR3 extends over 16 amino acids. V shed 7 bases and J 10 bases; nucleotides not matched to a gene: 16. Germline values: CDR1 SGHTA, CDR2 FQGNSA. The CDR3 loop is CASNLLGSGGADEQFF. DNA for the CDR3: TGTGCCAGCAACCTTTTAGGCAGCGGGGGGGCCGACGAGCAGTTCTTC.

To note about this clone: Since no conserved phenylalanine or tryptophan closes the CDR3, a read error is the likely cause. V and J are TRBV4-1 and TRBJ2-7, with 9 bases matching TRBD2. CDR3 length: 15 residues. V lost 4 bases and J lost 2; bases outside the gene matches: 6. In germline, CDR1 is MGHRA, CDR2 YSYEKL. The CDR3 nucleotides read TGCGCCAGCAGCCCATTCGGCGGGGGGGCCTACGAGCAGTACCTC. It translates to CASSPFGGGAYEQYL.

A single count supports this clone. This chain joins TRBV9 and TRBJ1-4; D is possibly TRBD1 (5 bases). CDR3 length equals 14 residues. Germline assignment: CDR1 SGDLS and CDR2 YYNGEE. Trimming removed 3 bases at V and 10 bases at J, with 16 bases between. The CDR3 here is CASSGRDSERKLFF. CDR3 sequence (DNA): TGTGCCAGCAGCGGCCGGGACTCAGAGAGAAAACTGTTTTTT.

The V call is TRBV30, the J call TRBJ2-2, with TRBD1 matching over 8 bases. CDR3 length equals 15 residues. V gave up 8 bases and J gave up 1 base; unmatched junction bases: 9. The germline V gene encodes CDR1 GTSNPN and CDR2 SVGIG (reference sequence). CDR3 region: CARDRGTGNTGELFF. CDR3 DNA: TGTGCCCGGGATCGGGGGACAGGGAACACCGGGGAGCTGTTTTTT.

The J gene is TRBJ1-5, the V gene TRBV2, with 7 bases lining up with TRBD1. Losses at the gene ends were 5 bases for V and 4 bases for J; bases not matched to a gene: 5. The CDR3 covers 14 residues. Germline-derived CDR1 and CDR2 are SNHLY and FYNNEI. The CDR3 protein is CASSRDRQNQPQHF. For the CDR3, the DNA is TGTGCCAGCAGTCGGGACAGACAGAATCAGCCCCAGCATTTT. Based on the CDR3 plus reference TRBV2 and TRBJ1-5, the full variable domain is EPEVTQTPSHQVTQMGQEVILRCVPISNHLYFYWYRQILGQKVEFLVSFYNNEISEKSEIFDDQFSVERPDGSNFTLKIRSTKLEDSAMYFCASSRDRQNQPQHFGDGTRLSIL.

The chain carries TRBV18 and TRBJ2-1, with 12 positions matching TRBD2. V shed 3 bases, J shed 4 bases, and the junction held 10 bases outside the gene matches. The germline V gene encodes CDR1 KGHSH and CDR2 LQKENI. CDR3 size: 18 residues. In DNA, the CDR3 is TGTGCCAGCTCACCTCCGGGACTAGCGGGTCCTGGTTACAATGAGCAGTTCTTC. This gives the protein CASSPPGLAGPGYNEQFF.

This clone showed up just once. J is TRBJ2-2 and V is TRBV5-1; D not resolved. The CDR3 runs to 15 residues. Germline V gene lookup returns CDR1 SGHRS and CDR2 YFSETQ. Trimming pared 8 bases from V and 4 bases from J, leaving 18 bases between. The CDR3 bases are TGCGCCAGTCATACACGGGTGAACCCCACCGGGGAGCTGTTTTTT. Encoded protein: CASHTRVNPTGELFF. Drawing the rest from reference TRBV5-1 and TRBJ2-2, the complete variable domain is KAGVTQTPRYLIKTRGQQVTLSCSPISGHRSVSWYQQTPGQGLQFLFEYFSETQRNKGNFPGRFSGRQFSNSRSEMNVSTLELGDSALYLCASHTRVNPTGELFFGEGSRLTVL.

The count of this clone is one. The chain couples TRBV7-9 to TRBJ1-3; D gene ambiguous. Looked up from germline, CDR1 is SEHNR and CDR2 is FQNEAQ (reference sequence). CDR3 size: 19 residues. V lost 4 bases and J lost 2, with 24 bases in between. Here the CDR3 reads CASSSNGDKYLFPGNTIYF. The CDR3 DNA reads TGTGCCAGCAGCTCTAACGGTGACAAGTACTTATTTCCTGGAAACACCATATATTTT.

The chain carries TRBV6-6 and TRBJ2-2, with D hard to call. The V and J ends lost 6 bases and 8 bases respectively, with 7 bases between them. The CDR3 spans 11 residues. Germline V gene lookup returns CDR1 MNHNY and CDR2 SVGAGI (reference sequence). CDR3 region: CASSRSGELFF. As DNA, the CDR3 is TGTGCCAGCAGCCGGAGTGGGGAGCTGTTTTTT.

The chain employs TRBV19 and TRBJ1-2; no definite D call. This CDR3 is built from 13 residues. Trimming left V 4 bases short and J 4 bases short, with 10 bases between. The V gene's germline CDR1 is LNHDA and CDR2 SQIVND (reference sequence). Here the CDR3 DNA reads TGTGCCAGTAGTACCCTAGAGTTCTATGGCTACACCTTC. Protein: CASSTLEFYGYTF.